This entry describes one TCR beta chain. This sample is drawn from a study of blood T cell repertoires in COVID-19. The CDR3 has 13 residues. The V end was cut by 6 bases, the J end by 1 base, with 9 bases between. CDR1 SGHVS and CDR2 FNYEAQ come from the germline V gene. Under the authors' procedure: Amplification from reference gene primers served as the basis for estimated nucleated cell counts. Sequencing used immunoSEQ multiplex PCR; TCRdb keeps in-frame clones, though not all of them. For V, J and clone size, that table is used; D and trimming come from the DNA. The data hold roughly 300,000 clones, with 92% observed a single time.

The chain recombines TRBV7-6 with TRBJ1-1, with D perhaps TRBD1 (5 bases). Sequencing was done on a sample of PBMCs or T cells enriched from blood (not recorded which). The sequence was collected from a woman in her thirties who had recovered from COVID-19. The CDR3 nucleotides are TGTGCCAGCAGAAGTCAGGGGAACACTGAAGCTTTCTTT. It codes for CASRSQGNTEAFF.